The 25 T cell receptor beta chains presented below share a single source sample, sequenced in a study of T cells in Graves' hyperthyroidism and ophthalmopathy. RNA transcripts served as the template for amplifying TCR beta CDR3 regions. The HTBI primer set served for first-round RT-PCR of the TCR CDR3. In TCRdb, the multiplex PCR reads were re-called with MiXCR into one record per CDR3 protein. The sample lists about 540,000 distinct CDR3 sequences, around 45% occurring once. Sequenced sample: peripheral blood or thyroid tissue (not recorded which). These receptors were taken from a woman between 18 and 30 years old with Graves' hyperthyroidism.

CDR3 DNA sequence: TGCAGCGTTGGGGACAGGGCGCCGTTCTATGGCTACACCTTC. Translating gives CSVGDRAPFYGYTF. The chain joins TRBV29-1 to TRBJ1-2, with TRBD1 matching 9 bases. The V and J ends lost 4 bases and 4 bases, in that order; junction bases with no gene match: 7. Germline assignment: CDR1 SQVTM and CDR2 ANQGSEA. CDR3 length: 14 residues.

V usage is TRBV9 and J usage is TRBJ1-6, with D perhaps matching TRBD1 (5 bases). Germline-derived CDR1 and CDR2 are SGDLS and YYNGEE. Trimming took off 8 bases at V and 0 bases at J, with 18 bases between the two ends. This CDR3 contains 17 residues. CDR3 sequence: CASTQRGRSSYNSPLHF. DNA for the CDR3: TGTGCCAGTACTCAAAGGGGCAGGAGCTCCTATAATTCACCCCTCCACTTT. Looking up the rest from reference TRBV9 and TRBJ1-6 gives the full variable domain: DSGVTQTPKHLITATGQRVTLRCSPRSGDLSVYWYQQSLDQGLQFLIQYYNGEERAKGNILERFSAQQFPDLHSELNLSSLELGDSALYFCASTQRGRSSYNSPLHFGNGTRLTVT.

Of note for this clonotype: The junction does not match germline at one end; this may be a read error. The chain is built from TRBV10-3 and TRBJ1-1; unclear D gene. CDR3 length: 12 amino acids. CDR1 and CDR2 from the germline V gene are ENHRY and SYGVKD. The CDR3 DNA sequence: TGTGCCATCAGTGGGAACAACAATGAAGCTTTCTTT. Translation: CAISGNNNEAFF.

As DNA, the CDR3 is TGCAGTGTCCTCCTCGTTAGGGAAAAACTGTTTTTT. Translated, it gives CSVLLVREKLFF. V is TRBV29-1 and J is TRBJ1-4, with D unresolved. Germline V gene lookup returns CDR1 SQVTM and CDR2 ANQGSEA. This CDR3 is 12 amino acids long. Together with reference TRBV29-1 and TRBJ1-4, the CDR3 gives the full variable domain: SAVISQKPSRDICQRGTSLTIQCQVDSQVTMMFWYRQQPGQSLTLIATANQGSEATYESGFVIDKFPISRPNLTFSTLTVSNMSPEDSSIYLCSVLLVREKLFFGSGTQLSVL.

The CDR3 region has the DNA TGTGCCAGCGTATCGACAGGGGATAATTCACCCCTCCACTTT. Amino acid sequence: CASVSTGDNSPLHF. J is TRBJ1-6 and V is TRBV9; 8 bases line up with TRBD1. The CDR3 length is 14 residues. Germline V CDR1 and CDR2: SGDLS, YYNGEE. V lost 7 bases, J lost 5 bases, and 5 bases stayed unmatched.

The rearrangement uses TRBV29-1 and TRBJ1-2, with 7 bases fitting TRBD1. This CDR3 is 13 amino acids long. Germline-derived CDR1 and CDR2 are SQVTM and ANQGSEA. Trimming at V came to 3 bases and at J to 4 bases, leaving 5 bases not matched to a gene. The CDR3 DNA reads TGCAGCGTTGAGGAGGGGGCCGCCTATGGCTACACCTTC. Translating gives CSVEEGAAYGYTF.

This clonotype was counted many times. This chain links TRBV29-1 with TRBJ1-1; no definite D call. Germline V gene sequence: CDR1 SQVTM, CDR2 ANQGSEA. The CDR3 loop spans 12 amino acids. The chain's CDR3 is CTVREGYTEAFF. The CDR3 DNA reads as TGCACGGTTAGGGAAGGTTACACTGAAGCTTTCTTT.

The chain employs TRBV25-1 and TRBJ1-5; D uncertain. V gave up 6 bases and J gave up 7 bases, with 10 bases separating them. This CDR3 region has 12 residues. The V gene's germline CDR1 is MGHDK and CDR2 SYGVNS. The CDR3 coding sequence is TGTGCCAGCAGAGATACATTCCAGCCCCAGCATTTT. This translates into CASRDTFQPQHF.

The table lists this clonotype with a few counts. The rearrangement joins TRBV29-1 to TRBJ2-7, with 8 bases matching TRBD2. The CDR3 loop spans 13 amino acids. The junction had 8 bases not matched to a gene; V was cut back by 6 bases and J by 4 bases. Germline loops: CDR1 SQVTM, CDR2 ANQGSEA. CDR3 loop: CSVSSGNVYEQYF. The DNA of the CDR3 is TGCAGCGTCAGTAGCGGGAACGTTTACGAGCAGTACTTC.

The V call is TRBV14, the J call TRBJ2-1, with 10 bases identical to TRBD1. CDR1 is SGHDN and CDR2 is FVKESK in the germline V gene. The ends lost 7 bases at V and 10 bases at J; junction bases unmatched: 19. This CDR3 contains 17 residues. The DNA of the CDR3 is TGTGCCAGCACCCATACGTGGGGGACAGGGGCCTTGGAGGAGCAGTTCTTC. Translated: CASTHTWGTGALEEQFF.

Worth noting for this clonotype: One base away lies a much larger clone, so this may be a sequencing read error. This chain uses TRBV2 with TRBJ1-1; weak D call: TRBD1 (6 bases). The V end lost 7 bases, the J end lost 12 bases, and 18 bases lay between the germline ends. The CDR3 totals 12 residues. The V gene's germline CDR1 is SNHLY and CDR2 FYNNEI. The CDR3 nucleotides are TGTGCCAGCAAGTCGGAGGGGGAGGCAACTTTCTTT. This translates into CASKSEGEATFF. The full variable domain, in which reference TRBV2 and TRBJ1-1 provide the parts outside the CDR3, is EPEVTQTPSHQVTQMGQEVILRCVPISNHLYFYWYRQILGQKVEFLVSFYNNEISEKSEIFDDQFSVERPDGSNFTLKIRSTKLEDSAMYFCASKSEGEATFFGQGTRLTVV.

J is TRBJ1-2 and V is TRBV4-1; D remains unclear. Germline assignment: CDR1 MGHRA and CDR2 YSYEKL. The CDR3 consists of 13 residues. V was clipped by 2 bases and J by 2 bases, with 6 bases between them. CDR3: CASSQQDNYGYTF. As DNA, the CDR3 is TGCGCCAGCAGCCAACAGGACAACTATGGCTACACCTTC.

This rearrangement joins TRBV24-1 to TRBJ2-7; tentatively, D is TRBD2 (6 bases). Per germline, CDR1 KGHDR and CDR2 SFDVKD. Trimming pared 4 bases from V and 4 bases from J, leaving 13 bases between. CDR3 length: 14 residues. The CDR3 nucleotides are TGTGCCACCAGTGACCGCCGCGGGACGTACGAGCAGTACTTC. Amino acids: CATSDRRGTYEQYF.

The rearrangement uses TRBV15 and TRBJ2-3, with D tentatively TRBD2 (5 bases). The CDR3 spans 14 residues. Germline CDR1 reads LNHNV; CDR2 reads YYDKDF (reference sequence). V lost 3 bases to trimming and J lost 2 bases, with 9 bases between them. The CDR3 sequence: CATSSPGLTDTQYF. The CDR3 DNA is TGTGCCACCAGCAGTCCAGGACTCACAGATACGCAGTATTTT. Full variable domain (rest looked up from reference TRBV15 and TRBJ2-3): DAMVIQNPRYQVTQFGKPVTLSCSQTLNHNVMYWYQQKSSQAPKLLFHYYDKDFNNEADTPDNFQSRRPNTSFCFLDIRSPGLGDTAMYLCATSSPGLTDTQYFGPGTRLTVL.

With regard to this clonotype: This may come from a read error, since a much larger clone is one base off. The chain combines TRBV11-2 with TRBJ1-5; D remains unclear. Germline values: CDR1 SGHAT, CDR2 FQNNGV. This CDR3 comprises 15 residues. CDR3 residues: CASRQQSLSIQPQHF. The CDR3 bases are TGTGCCAGCAGGCAACAGAGTTTGAGCATTCAGCCCCAGCATTTT.

The chain has TRBV20-1 and TRBJ1-5, with D maybe TRBD1 (6 bases). This CDR3 has 14 amino acids. The V and J ends lost 0 bases and 3 bases respectively, with 9 bases between them. Per germline, CDR1 DFQATT and CDR2 SNEGSKA (reference sequence). CDR3 protein: CSARDAGVNQPQHF. CDR3 sequence (DNA): TGCAGTGCTAGAGATGCAGGGGTCAATCAGCCCCAGCATTTT.

The genes are TRBV29-1 and TRBJ1-2; a possible D gene is TRBD1 (5 bases). This CDR3 region has 13 residues. Looked up from germline, CDR1 is SQVTM and CDR2 is ANQGSEA. Trimming removed 5 bases at V and 4 bases at J, with 14 bases between. CDR3 DNA: TGCAGCGTTTTCCAGGGTCTTCTCTATGGCTACACCTTC. Its translation: CSVFQGLLYGYTF.

Concerning this clonotype: This may arise from a read error, as a much more abundant clone is one base away. The chain employs TRBV7-3 and TRBJ2-7; D not certain. This CDR3 comprises 14 residues. Trimming cost V 7 bases and J 5 bases, with 18 bases left between them. Germline loops: CDR1 SGHTA, CDR2 FQGTGA. CDR3 nucleotides: TGTGCCAGCACCCAGCGACGACGGACGAACGAGCAGTACTTC. It is translated as CASTQRRRTNEQYF. Full variable domain (outside the CDR3, taken from reference TRBV7-3 and TRBJ2-7): GAGVSQTPSNKVTEKGKYVELRCDPISGHTALYWYRQSLGQGPEFLIYFQGTGAADDSGLPNDRFFAVRPEGSVSTLKIQRTERGDSAVYLCASTQRRRTNEQYFGPGTRLTVT.

This clonotype was found a few times. The chain recombines TRBV24-1 with TRBJ1-1; 8 bases fit TRBD1. The germline V gene encodes CDR1 KGHDR and CDR2 SFDVKD. The CDR3 is made up of 13 amino acids. The V and J ends lost 7 bases and 4 bases, in that order; junction bases with no gene match: 4. CDR3 residues: CATRDREGTEAFF. CDR3 bases: TGTGCCACCAGGGACAGGGAGGGCACTGAAGCTTTCTTT.

The rearrangement joins TRBV24-1 to TRBJ1-2; the D gene is possibly TRBD1 (6 bases). V was shortened by 5 bases and J by 6 bases, with 12 bases between the two germline ends. Germline V lookup: CDR1 KGHDR, CDR2 SFDVKD. The CDR3 is 13 residues long. The CDR3 loop is CATSAGQKDGYTF. The CDR3 coding sequence is TGTGCCACCAGTGCAGGACAGAAAGATGGCTACACCTTC.

The chain uses TRBV7-9 and TRBJ2-5; D possibly corresponds to TRBD2 (7 bases). This CDR3 contains 17 residues. CDR1 and CDR2 (germline): SEHNR, FQNEAQ (reference sequence). Deletions cut 5 bases from V and 2 bases from J, with 21 bases between. The CDR3 region has the DNA TGTGCCAGCAGCCAAGATCACGCGGGGGCAATGCAAGAGACCCAGTACTTC. The encoded protein is CASSQDHAGAMQETQYF.

This clonotype has at least ten counts. The chain links TRBV24-1 to TRBJ2-5; 7 nucleotides match TRBD2. Germline CDR1 reads KGHDR; CDR2 reads SFDVKD. V lost 2 bases to trimming and J lost 3 bases; unmatched junction nucleotides: 8. The CDR3 has 16 amino acids. The DNA for the CDR3 is TGTGCCACCAGTGATTCGGCTAGCGGTTACGAAGAGACCCAGTACTTC. Its protein is CATSDSASGYEETQYF.

The chain recombines TRBV25-1 with TRBJ1-1; D perhaps matches TRBD1 (6 bases). Trimming cost V 6 bases and J 1 base, with 12 bases left between them. The CDR3 sequence is 14 residues long. Germline V gene sequence: CDR1 MGHDK, CDR2 SYGVNS. As DNA, the CDR3 is TGTGCCAGCAGGGGGGACACCCCGAACACTGAAGCTTTCTTT. Translated: CASRGDTPNTEAFF.

The sample holds a few counts of this clonotype. The rearrangement links TRBV20-1 to TRBJ2-5; 13 positions agree with TRBD2. Per germline, CDR1 DFQATT and CDR2 SNEGSKA (reference sequence). V dropped 6 bases and J dropped 7; count of bases not matched to a gene: 8. This CDR3 has 14 residues. The CDR3 here is CSAAGLAGVGTQYF. The CDR3 DNA reads TGCAGTGCCGCCGGACTAGCGGGAGTGGGGACCCAGTACTTC.

A word on this clonotype: A single base separates this from a much larger clone, so it may be a read error. The chain combines TRBV10-3 with TRBJ1-1; possibly TRBD1 for D (5 bases). The V gene lost 3 bases and the J gene lost 3 bases, with 11 bases spanning the gap. The CDR3 runs to 14 residues. CDR1 ENHRY and CDR2 SYGVKD come from the germline V gene. CDR3 coding DNA: TGTGCCATCAGTGAAAGGCTGGGGGACACTGAAGCTTTCTTT. Encoded protein: CAISERLGDTEAFF.